Following are 19 T cell receptor beta chains from one sample sequenced in a study of cytomegalovirus exposure and HLA in healthy donors. The PCR had 60 Vbeta and 13 Jbeta primers. Sequencing used immunoSEQ multiplex PCR; TCRdb keeps in-frame clones, though not all of them. The sample records hundreds of thousands of clones, around four fifths being singletons. The sample was PBMCs. The receptors stem from a boy aged 2 to 9 in good health and CMV-seronegative.

The V and J genes are TRBV20-1 and TRBJ1-1; 9 nucleotides align to TRBD1. CDR1 is DFQATT, CDR2 SNEGSKA, per germline (reference sequence). Trimming cost V 5 bases and J 8 bases; bases outside gene matches: 3. The CDR3 consists of 11 residues. The CDR3: CSAATGGEAFF. CDR3 nucleotides: TGCAGTGCTGCGACAGGGGGAGAAGCTTTCTTT.

This clone was counted only a few times. CDR3 coding DNA: TGTGCCAGCAGTTCAGGTCGGCGTCCCAATCAGCCCCAGCATTTT. Translation gives CASSSGRRPNQPQHF. This chain links TRBV6-5 with TRBJ1-5; D unclear. Germline CDR1 MNHEY, CDR2 SVGAGI. Trimming removed 4 bases at V and 3 bases at J, with 13 bases between. CDR3 size: 15 residues.

The V and J genes are TRBV27 and TRBJ1-2, with a weak D call TRBD1 (6 bases). This CDR3 has 12 amino acids. V dropped 3 bases and J dropped 6 bases, with 8 bases sitting between them. Germline V lookup: CDR1 MNHEY, CDR2 SMNVEV (reference sequence). The CDR3 DNA follows: TGTGCCAGCAGTTTTTCAGGGGATGGCTACACCTTC. Protein: CASSFSGDGYTF.

This rearrangement joins TRBV6-5 to TRBJ2-1; 11 nucleotides align to TRBD2. Germline CDR1 is MNHEY and CDR2 is SVGAGI. The V gene end was trimmed by 4 bases and the J gene end by 2 bases; junction bases not matched to a gene: 4. The CDR3 consists of 16 residues. Written as DNA, the CDR3 is TGTGCCAGCAGTTCACCGGGACTAGCGGCCTACAATGAGCAGTTCTTC. As protein: CASSSPGLAAYNEQFF.

V usage is TRBV6-1 and J usage is TRBJ1-2, with D perhaps matching TRBD1 (6 bases). There are 13 residues in the CDR3. V lost 1 base and J 8 bases, leaving 11 bases between the germline ends. Per germline, CDR1 MNHNS and CDR2 SASEGT. For the CDR3, the DNA is TGTGCCAGCAGTGAAGTCAGGGGAAGCGGCTACACCTTC. Its protein product is CASSEVRGSGYTF.

This clone was detected once. The chain carries TRBV19 and TRBJ2-7; 8 nucleotides match TRBD2. This CDR3 is built from 14 residues. Germline V lookup: CDR1 LNHDA, CDR2 SQIVND (reference sequence). V trimming: 6 bases; J trimming: 5 bases; junction bases outside the gene matches: 9. Here the CDR3 reads CASSAGGLANEQYF. Here the CDR3 DNA reads TGTGCCAGTAGCGCCGGAGGACTAGCAAACGAGCAGTACTTC.

The chain combines TRBV11-2 with TRBJ1-4; 7 bases are shared with TRBD1. V lost 0 bases and J lost 8; bases outside the gene matches: 6. The CDR3 loop spans 15 amino acids. Germline CDR1 and CDR2: SGHAT and FQNNGV. The CDR3: CASSLEGGTVEKLFF. CDR3 sequence (DNA): TGTGCCAGCAGCTTAGAAGGGGGCACTGTAGAAAAACTGTTTTTT.

This clone was recorded only once. The gene calls are TRBV6-1 and TRBJ1-2; D gene unclear. There are 12 residues in the CDR3. CDR1 is MNHNS and CDR2 is SASEGT in the germline V gene. Trimming removed 2 bases at V and 4 bases at J, with 5 bases between. The CDR3, as DNA: TGTGCCAGCAGTGAAACGGGCTATGGCTACACCTTC. Translation: CASSETGYGYTF.

The chain recombines TRBV7-6 with TRBJ2-3, with 7 bases identical to TRBD1. The germline gives CDR1 SGHVS, CDR2 FNYEAQ. This CDR3 has 16 amino acids. Trimming removed 5 bases from V and 6 bases from J; junction bases left unmatched: 14. The DNA for the CDR3 is TGTGCCAGCAGCCCATTGGCTGTTGCGGACAGGGATACGCAGTATTTT. This encodes CASSPLAVADRDTQYF. The variable domain in full, with the rest retrieved from reference TRBV7-6 and TRBJ2-3, is GAGVSQSPRYKVTKRGQDVALRCDPISGHVSLYWYRQALGQGPEFLTYFNYEAQQDKSGLPNDRFSAERPEGSISTLTIQRTEQRDSAMYRCASSPLAVADRDTQYFGPGTRLTVL.

This clone came up a few times. This sequence joins TRBV6-5 and TRBJ1-3; D gene ambiguous. Trimming removed 7 bases at V and 4 bases at J, with 5 bases between. Germline lookup yields CDR1 MNHEY and CDR2 SVGAGI. The CDR3 sequence is 11 residues long. The CDR3 DNA reads TGTGCCAGCAAAGCAGGAAACACCATATATTTT. It translates to CASKAGNTIYF.

In this sample, this clone turned up a few times. DNA for the CDR3: TGTGCCAGGGGTCAGACAGTGAACACTGAAGCTTTCTTT. It codes for CARGQTVNTEAFF. The gene calls are TRBV2 and TRBJ1-1; perhaps TRBD1 as D (5 bases). Germline values: CDR1 SNHLY, CDR2 FYNNEI. Deletions cut 9 bases from V and 0 bases from J, with 11 bases between. This CDR3 spans 13 amino acids.

This chain joins TRBV7-9 and TRBJ2-3; D gene uncertain. Germline CDR1 is SEHNR and CDR2 is FQNEAQ (reference sequence). The CDR3 has 13 residues. The ends were cut back, 3 bases at V and 2 bases at J, with 6 bases in the middle. CDR3 in amino acids: CASSFVHTDTQYF. CDR3 sequence (DNA): TGTGCCAGCAGCTTTGTCCACACAGATACGCAGTATTTT.

V gene TRBV11-2 combines with J gene TRBJ2-7, with a weak D call TRBD1 (6 bases). There are 15 residues in the CDR3. Trimming removed 0 bases at V and 1 base at J, with 10 bases between. Germline assignment: CDR1 SGHAT and CDR2 FQNNGV. DNA of the CDR3: TGTGCCAGCAGCTTAGAGGCAGGGGAGTCCTACGAGCAGTACTTC. Protein product: CASSLEAGESYEQYF.

The CDR3 DNA sequence: TGCAGCGCGGGACAGGGGATCAATGAAAAACTGTTTTTT. It specifies CSAGQGINEKLFF. This rearrangement joins TRBV29-1 to TRBJ1-4; 10 nucleotides match TRBD1. The V gene end was trimmed by 7 bases and the J gene end by 5 bases; junction bases not matched to a gene: 4. CDR1 is SQVTM, CDR2 ANQGSEA, per germline. This CDR3 has 13 amino acids.

This chain links TRBV13 with TRBJ2-3; a weak D match, TRBD2 (6 bases). The germline V and J ends were trimmed by 3 bases and 2 bases, with 12 bases remaining between them. The germline gives CDR1 PRHDT, CDR2 FYEKMQ (reference sequence). The CDR3 is 15 residues long. In DNA form, the CDR3 reads TGTGCCAGCAGCTTCACTGGCGGGACCACAGATACGCAGTATTTT. Its translation: CASSFTGGTTDTQYF.

This clone was counted a single time. The V call is TRBV29-1, the J call TRBJ1-2; D not certain. The CDR3 consists of 15 residues. CDR1 is SQVTM, CDR2 ANQGSEA, per germline. Trimming left V 3 bases short and J 1 base short, with 15 bases between. The CDR3 DNA reads as TGCAGCGTTGAGGGAGGGCCGAGGAGTAACTATGGCTACACCTTC. The encoded protein is CSVEGGPRSNYGYTF.

The rearrangement links TRBV7-2 to TRBJ2-4, with unresolved D. In germline, CDR1 is SGHTA, CDR2 FQGNSA. The CDR3 loop spans 16 amino acids. V lost 1 base, J lost 0 bases, and 10 bases lay in between. The CDR3 bases are TGTGCCAGCAGCTTAGATCCATGGCTAGCCAAAAACATTCAGTACTTC. Protein sequence: CASSLDPWLAKNIQYF.

This clone was found once. V usage is TRBV21-1 and J usage is TRBJ2-7; the D call of TRBD1 is as the table states it, not checked on the DNA. TRBV21-1 counts as a pseudogene. The CDR3 consists of 17 residues. CDR3: CASSNPPGTGDSYEQYF. CDR3 nucleotides: TGTGCCAGCAGCAATCCTCCGGGGACAGGGGATTCCTACGAGCAGTACTTC.

The chain employs TRBV4-1 and TRBJ2-1, with D unclear. CDR1 and CDR2 from the germline V gene are MGHRA and YSYEKL. V lost 1 base, J lost 6 bases, and 13 bases lay in between. The CDR3 is 15 residues long. The CDR3 here is CASSQVASSANEQFF. The CDR3 DNA reads as TGCGCCAGCAGCCAAGTAGCCTCGAGTGCCAATGAGCAGTTCTTC.